This T cell receptor beta chain was recorded in a study of blood T cell repertoires in COVID-19. Overall study: Specimens from acute and convalescent COVID-19 originated in the United States, Italy and Spain. T cells, B-cell-depleted T cells, or PBMCs provided the cDNA or gDNA that served as material.

The CDR3 is 14 residues long. The germline CDR1 and CDR2 sequences are SGHAT and FQNNGV. Germline trimming cut 5 bases from V and 5 bases from J; bases unmatched to any gene: 7. Original analysis: Reference gene primer amplification in the assay estimated nucleated cell counts. The data were produced by immunoSEQ multiplex PCR, yet TCRdb's version contains in-frame clones alone and is incomplete. For V, J and clone size, that table is used; D and trimming come from the DNA. The sample lists about 57,000 clones, roughly 82% seen once, with more than 8% in the top ten. The source material was peripheral blood. This sequence originates from an elderly woman with acute or convalescent COVID-19. This chain links TRBV11-2 with TRBJ2-7; TRBD1 agrees at 9 bases. The CDR3 protein is CASSPWDRAHEQYF. The DNA for the CDR3 is TGTGCCAGCAGCCCGTGGGACAGGGCCCACGAGCAGTACTTC.